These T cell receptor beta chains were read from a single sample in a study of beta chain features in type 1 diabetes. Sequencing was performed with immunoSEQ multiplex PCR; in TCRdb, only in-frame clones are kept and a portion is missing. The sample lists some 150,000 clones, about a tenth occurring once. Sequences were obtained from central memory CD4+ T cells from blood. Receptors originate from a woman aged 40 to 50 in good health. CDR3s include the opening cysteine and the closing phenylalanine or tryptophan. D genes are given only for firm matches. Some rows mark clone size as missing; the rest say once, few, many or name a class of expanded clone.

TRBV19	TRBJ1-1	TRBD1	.	TGTGCCAGTAGTATTGGAGGGGGCCCCACTGAAGCTTTCTTT	CASSIGGGPTEAFF
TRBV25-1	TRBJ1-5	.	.	TGTGCCAGCAGTGAATCGGGCAGGGTTCGGCCCCAGCATTTT	CASSESGRVRPQHF
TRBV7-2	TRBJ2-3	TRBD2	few	TGTGCCAGCAGCTTAGTTGGGACTAGCGGCGCAGATACGCAGTATTTT	CASSLVGTSGADTQYF
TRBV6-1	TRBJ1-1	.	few	TGTGCCAGCACCGCAGGTTATGAAGCTTTCTTT	CASTAGYEAFF
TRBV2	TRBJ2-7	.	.	TGTGCCAGCAGGCCAGTTTTGAGGACAGACGAGCAGTACTTC	CASRPVLRTDEQYF
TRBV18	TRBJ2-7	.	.	TGTGCCAGCTCACCACCGGCAGGTCGCGAGCAGTACTTC	CASSPPAGREQYF
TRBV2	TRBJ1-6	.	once	TGTGCCAGCAGTCAGAGGACTCAGGCCGGGGTTGGATCACCCCTCCACTTT	CASSQRTQAGVGSPLHF
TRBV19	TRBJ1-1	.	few	TGTGCCAGTAGTCGGGGGACGGCGAACACTGAAGCTTTCTTT	CASSRGTANTEAFF
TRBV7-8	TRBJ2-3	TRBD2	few	TGTGCCAGCAGCTTAGGGCTAGCGGCTAGCACAGATACGCAGTATTTT	CASSLGLAASTDTQYF
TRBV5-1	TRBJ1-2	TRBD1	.	TGCGCCAGCAGCTGGAGACAGGGGTATGGCTACACCTTC	CASSWRQGYGYTF
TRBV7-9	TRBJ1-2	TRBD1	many	TGTGCCAGCAGCTTAGGAGGACAGGGAGGAGGCTACACCTTC	CASSLGGQGGGYTF
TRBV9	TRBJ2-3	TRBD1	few	TGTGCCAGCAGCGTAGCCCACAGGGGCGGCACAGATACGCAGTATTTT	CASSVAHRGGTDTQYF